This TCR beta chain was sequenced during a study of blood T cell repertoires in COVID-19. Sequenced by immunoSEQ multiplex PCR; TCRdb stores in-frame clones only, minus some. The table lists nearly 45,000 clones, approximately 87% of them singletons. The CDR3 spans 15 residues. V was clipped by 5 bases and J by 9 bases; unmatched bases: 8. CDR1 is MNHEY and CDR2 is SMNVEV in the germline V gene (reference sequence). This chain links TRBV27 with TRBJ1-6; TRBD1 agrees at 9 bases. The sample comprised peripheral blood. This TCR was sampled from a man in his forties or fifties with COVID-19, enrolled during active disease. The CDR3 coding sequence is TGTGCCAGCAGTAGCACAGGGGGCTTCTCTTCACCCCTCCACTTT. The encoded protein is CASSSTGGFSSPLHF.